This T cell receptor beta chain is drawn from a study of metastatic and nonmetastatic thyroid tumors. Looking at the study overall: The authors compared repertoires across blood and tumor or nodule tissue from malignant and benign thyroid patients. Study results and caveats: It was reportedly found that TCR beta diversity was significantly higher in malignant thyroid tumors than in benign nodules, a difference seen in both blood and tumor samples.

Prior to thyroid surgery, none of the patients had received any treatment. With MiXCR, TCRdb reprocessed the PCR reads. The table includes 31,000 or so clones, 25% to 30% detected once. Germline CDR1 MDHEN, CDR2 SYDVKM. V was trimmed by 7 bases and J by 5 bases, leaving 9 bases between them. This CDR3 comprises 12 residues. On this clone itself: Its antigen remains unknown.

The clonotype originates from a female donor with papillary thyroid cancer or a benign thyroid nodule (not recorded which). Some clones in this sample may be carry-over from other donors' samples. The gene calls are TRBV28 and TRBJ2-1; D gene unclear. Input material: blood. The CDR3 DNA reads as TGTGCCAGCAACGCCGTTAACAATGAGCAGTTCTTC. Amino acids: CASNAVNNEQFF.